Listed below are T cell receptor beta chains from one sample, sequenced in a study of shared clonotypes between healthy human individuals. Sequenced by immunoSEQ multiplex PCR; TCRdb stores in-frame clones only, minus some. The sample includes about 2.2 million clones, about 92% of them seen just once. The sequencing input was naive CD8+ T cells from PBMCs. The source is a man aged 18 to 29 in good health. Some clones in this sample may be carry-over from other donors' samples. Both conserved end residues are part of each CDR3. The order of the fields is J gene, D gene, V gene, clone size, CDR3 DNA, CDR3 protein. The D gene is left open where the match is weak. Only some rows state a clone size, as once, few, many or a class for expanded clones.

TRBJ1-1 NA TRBV27 NA TGTGCCAGCAGTTTATCGGGCAGTTCCACTGAAGCTTTCTTT CASSLSGSSTEAFF
TRBJ2-7 TRBD2 TRBV5-1 NA TGCGCCAGCAGCCCCGGGACTAGCTTTTCCGACGAGCAGTACTTC CASSPGTSFSDEQYF
TRBJ2-1 NA TRBV29-1 NA TGCAGCGTTGACCGGACATTGGACAATGAGCAGTTCTTC CSVDRTLDNEQFF
TRBJ2-1 TRBD2 TRBV28 once TGTGCCAGCAGTCGAGTGACGGGGGGATACAATGAGCAGTTCTTC CASSRVTGGYNEQFF
TRBJ1-6 NA TRBV7-9 NA TGTGCCAGCAGCTTAGTTTTCGAGTACCCGGGTAATGGTAATTCACCCCTCCACTTT CASSLVFEYPGNGNSPLHF
TRBJ2-1 TRBD2 TRBV12-5 NA TGTGCTAGTGGAATAGCGGGAGCCCTCAATGAGCAGTTCTTC CASGIAGALNEQFF
TRBJ2-3 NA TRBV11-2 NA TGTGCCAGCAGCTTAGTCCTTGGTACGCAGTATTTT CASSLVLGTQYF
TRBJ2-7 TRBD1 TRBV28 NA TGTGCCAGCAGTTCCTTGGGGGCGGGACAGGGCGACTACGAGCAGTACTTC CASSSLGAGQGDYEQYF
TRBJ1-1 NA TRBV19 NA TGTGCCAGTAGTATTATGTTGTGGGAAGACAACCTCGGCGAAGCTTTCTTT CASSIMLWEDNLGEAFF
TRBJ2-7 NA TRBV9 NA TGTGCCAGCAGCGTAGGGCCCCCATCCTACGAGCAGTACTTC CASSVGPPSYEQYF
TRBJ2-3 TRBD2 TRBV27 NA TGTGCCAGCAGTCCCCTAGCGGGAGGCACAGATACGCAGTATTTT CASSPLAGGTDTQYF
TRBJ1-1 NA TRBV19 NA TGTGCCAGTAGTATAACCTCGGGGAACACTGAAGCTTTCTTT CASSITSGNTEAFF
TRBJ1-4 TRBD1 TRBV7-9 NA TGTGCCAGCAGCTCTACAGGGGTCCGGGCTGGGCTGTTTTTT CASSSTGVRAGLFF
TRBJ1-1 TRBD1 TRBV19 NA TGTGCCACCTGGACAGGGAGGACTGAAGCTTTCTTT CATWTGRTEAFF
TRBJ2-7 TRBD2 TRBV4-3 NA TGCGCCAGCAGCCAAGAATGGCTAGCGGGAGGAGGGCCGGGATACGAGCAGTACTTC CASSQEWLAGGGPGYEQYF
TRBJ2-7 NA TRBV7-9 NA TGTGCCAGCAGCTTAGGTCGAGGGAACGAGCAGTACTTC CASSLGRGNEQYF
TRBJ2-7 TRBD2 TRBV25-1 NA TGTGCCAGCAGTGCCAGCGGGAGGATGTACGAGCAGTACTTC CASSASGRMYEQYF
TRBJ2-7 NA TRBV28 NA TGTGCCAGCAGTTTAATGGGCCAGGACTCGGACGAGCAGTACTTC CASSLMGQDSDEQYF
TRBJ2-1 NA TRBV9 NA TGTGCCAGCAGCGTAGTAGGAGACCTATACAATGAGCAGTTCTTC CASSVVGDLYNEQFF
TRBJ2-1 TRBD1 TRBV28 NA TGTGCCAGCAGTCAGGGGGCTCGGAGCTCCTACAATGAGCAGTTCTTC CASSQGARSSYNEQFF
TRBJ2-7 NA TRBV19 NA TGTGCCAGTAGTTCCAGGGGCAACCCTGGGGAGCAGTACTTC CASSSRGNPGEQYF
TRBJ2-5 TRBD1 TRBV11-2 NA TGTGCCAGCAGCCAAATTGGGCAGGGGGCAGAGACCCAGTACTTC CASSQIGQGAETQYF
TRBJ1-1 NA TRBV5-6 NA TGTGCCAGCTCCCCGTACAGGGAGTCTGAAGCTTTCTTT CASSPYRESEAFF
TRBJ2-2 TRBD2 TRBV18 NA TGTGCCAGCTCACCAAACAGGGGCGGAACTAGCGGGAGATCCACCGGGGAGCTGTTTTTT CASSPNRGGTSGRSTGELFF